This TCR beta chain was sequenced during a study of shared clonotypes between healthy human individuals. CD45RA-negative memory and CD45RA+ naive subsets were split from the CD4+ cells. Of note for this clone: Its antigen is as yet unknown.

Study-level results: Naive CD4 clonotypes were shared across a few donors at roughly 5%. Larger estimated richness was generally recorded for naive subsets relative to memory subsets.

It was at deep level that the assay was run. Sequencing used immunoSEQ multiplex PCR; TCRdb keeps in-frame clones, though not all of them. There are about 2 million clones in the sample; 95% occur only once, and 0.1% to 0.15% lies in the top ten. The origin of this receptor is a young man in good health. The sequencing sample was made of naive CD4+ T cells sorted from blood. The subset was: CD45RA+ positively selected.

The CDR3 is CTTPATISNYEQYF. The CDR3 DNA is TGCACCACCCCAGCGACTATATCAAACTACGAGCAGTACTTC. V and J are TRBV1 and TRBJ2-7; whether TRBD2, the table's D call, matches the DNA was not checked. TRBV1 represents a pseudogene. The CDR3 is 14 residues long.